The rows below give T cell receptor beta chains drawn from one sample of a study of shared clonotypes between healthy human individuals. This table comes from immunoSEQ multiplex PCR, and its TCRdb copy is limited to in-frame clones, with some not included. The repertoire has approximately 620,000 clones, almost 97% of them found once; the top ten carry 0.045% to 0.07%. The source material was naive CD4+ T cells sorted from blood. The receptors derive from a woman between 25 and 40 years old in good health. The CDR3 runs from the conserved cysteine through the conserved F or W. D genes are given only for firm matches.

v_call | d_call | cdr3_aa
TRBV27 | TRBD2 | CASSPHWREGQYF
TRBV5-8 | TRBD2 | CASSLAWGSGIQETQYF
TRBV6-1 | NA | CASSEIGAENADTQYF
TRBV7-3 | TRBD2 | CASSPGTSPNEQFF
TRBV6-1 | TRBD2 | CASSGFGGRTYNEQFF
TRBV4-1 | TRBD1 | CASSTRQGVEETQYF
TRBV30 | TRBD2 | CAWSHPGLAGGSYEQYF
TRBV19 | TRBD2 | CASRTSGRTDTQYF
TRBV21-1 | NA | CASSKEVEICGRTDTQYF
TRBV5-4 | NA | CASRSAGKAHNEQYF
TRBV4-2 | NA | CASSQDQRYGYTF
TRBV4-1 | NA | CASSQVGTSYNEQFF
TRBV29-1 | TRBD1 | CSVGTGGNYGYTF